The clone carrying this TCR beta chain was detected a few times. The antigen is not known. These data originate in a study of T-cell memory formation after mild COVID-19. After 5'RACE with constant-segment primers, TCR alpha and TCR beta cDNA libraries carrying sample barcodes and UMIs were obtained. TCRdb fed the 5' RACE reads into MiXCR, producing one record per CDR3 protein. The table records about 430,000 distinct CDR3 sequences, roughly 18% of them present only once. Points from the study as a whole: CD4+ bias marked clones expanding day 15 to 37, unlike balanced contracting clones.

CDR1 and CDR2 from the germline V gene are SGHVS and FQNEAQ. After removal of 5 bases from V and 5 bases from J, the junction contained 11 bases not matched to a gene. The CDR3 has 15 amino acids. V gene TRBV7-8 combines with J gene TRBJ1-1, with 7 bases that match TRBD1. This clonotype originated in a man in his late teens or twenties who had mild COVID-19 (a few samples of this study predate the infection). Cell type and time point are not known. Sequencing was done on a sample of PBMCs or a T cell subset sorted from them (not recorded which). The CDR3: CASSPRQGVGTEAFF. For the CDR3, the DNA is TGTGCCAGCAGCCCCCGACAGGGCGTAGGGACTGAAGCTTTCTTT.